The rows below give T cell receptor beta chains drawn from one sample of a study of shared clonotypes between healthy human individuals. Clones were read by immunoSEQ multiplex PCR, and TCRdb kept only the in-frame ones, dropping some. The sample lists about 1.5 million clones; around 97% were seen once. The material sequenced was naive CD4+ T cells sorted from blood. These receptors were obtained from a man aged 25 to 45 in good health. CDR3s include the opening cysteine and the closing phenylalanine or tryptophan. Each record gives: CDR3 protein, CDR3 DNA, V gene, clone size, D gene, J gene. D genes are given only for firm matches. Rows may omit the clone size; those that give it use once, few, many or a size class.

cdr3_aa: CASSSRDRAYEQYF
cdr3_nt: TGTGCCAGCAGCTCCCGGGACCGGGCCTACGAGCAGTACTTC
v_call: TRBV5-5
clone_size: -
d_call: -
j_call: TRBJ2-7

cdr3_aa: CASSEYTREKLFF
cdr3_nt: TGTGCCAGCAGTGAATATACCCGAGAAAAACTGTTTTTT
v_call: TRBV25-1
clone_size: -
d_call: -
j_call: TRBJ1-4

cdr3_aa: CAWSVGHTEAFF
cdr3_nt: TGTGCCTGGAGTGTTGGGCACACTGAAGCTTTCTTT
v_call: TRBV30
clone_size: -
d_call: -
j_call: TRBJ1-1

cdr3_aa: CASSFSGQPQHF
cdr3_nt: TGTGCCAGCAGCTTCTCTGGCCAGCCCCAGCATTTT
v_call: TRBV11-2
clone_size: -
d_call: -
j_call: TRBJ1-5

cdr3_aa: CASCRGQVDHEQYF
cdr3_nt: TGCGCCAGTTGCAGGGGACAAGTCGACCACGAGCAGTACTTC
v_call: TRBV5-1
clone_size: -
d_call: -
j_call: TRBJ2-7

cdr3_aa: CASSQAPRGSGYEQYF
cdr3_nt: TGCGCCAGCAGCCAAGCCCCCCGGGGTAGCGGCTACGAGCAGTACTTC
v_call: TRBV4-1
clone_size: -
d_call: -
j_call: TRBJ2-7

cdr3_aa: CASTLLAGGSHEQFF
cdr3_nt: TGTGCCAGCACTCTACTGGCAGGGGGGTCCCATGAGCAGTTCTTC
v_call: TRBV6-5
clone_size: -
d_call: -
j_call: TRBJ2-1

cdr3_aa: CASSVDPADTGELFF
cdr3_nt: TGTGCCAGCAGCGTCGACCCAGCGGACACCGGGGAGCTGTTTTTT
v_call: TRBV9
clone_size: -
d_call: -
j_call: TRBJ2-2

cdr3_aa: CASSQRRGRSSDTQYF
cdr3_nt: TGCGCCAGCAGCCAGCGGCGCGGGAGGTCCTCTGATACGCAGTATTTT
v_call: TRBV5-1
clone_size: once
d_call: TRBD2
j_call: TRBJ2-3

cdr3_aa: CASSLGTGHTEAFF
cdr3_nt: TGTGCCAGCAGCTTAGGTACAGGGCACACTGAAGCTTTCTTT
v_call: TRBV7-6
clone_size: -
d_call: -
j_call: TRBJ1-1

cdr3_aa: CASSLLIPYEQYF
cdr3_nt: TGTGCCAGCAGCTTACTGATCCCCTACGAGCAGTACTTC
v_call: TRBV7-8
clone_size: -
d_call: -
j_call: TRBJ2-7

cdr3_aa: CASSNAPGGSYEQYF
cdr3_nt: TGTGCCAGCTCTAATGCCCCAGGGGGATCCTACGAGCAGTACTTC
v_call: TRBV18
clone_size: -
d_call: TRBD1
j_call: TRBJ2-7

cdr3_aa: CASSMLGGISTDTQYF
cdr3_nt: TGTGCCAGTAGTATGCTGGGCGGGATCAGCACAGATACGCAGTATTTT
v_call: TRBV19
clone_size: -
d_call: -
j_call: TRBJ2-3

cdr3_aa: CASSEWTSSGGYTF
cdr3_nt: TGCGCCAGCAGTGAGTGGACATCCAGCGGCGGCTACACCTTC
v_call: TRBV10-2
clone_size: -
d_call: -
j_call: TRBJ1-2

cdr3_aa: CATSRERGWDTEAFF
cdr3_nt: TGTGCCACCAGCAGAGAACGGGGTTGGGACACTGAAGCTTTCTTT
v_call: TRBV15
clone_size: -
d_call: -
j_call: TRBJ1-1

cdr3_aa: CASSRTGYYEQYF
cdr3_nt: TGTGCCAGCAGCCGGACAGGGTACTACGAGCAGTACTTC
v_call: TRBV6-6
clone_size: -
d_call: TRBD1
j_call: TRBJ2-7

cdr3_aa: CASSRDRKAGELFF
cdr3_nt: TGTGCCAGCAGTAGGGACAGGAAAGCCGGGGAGCTGTTTTTT
v_call: TRBV6-1
clone_size: -
d_call: TRBD1
j_call: TRBJ2-2

cdr3_aa: CASSRDRGNYGYTF
cdr3_nt: TGTGCCAGCAGTAGAGACAGGGGAAACTATGGCTACACCTTC
v_call: TRBV28
clone_size: -
d_call: TRBD1
j_call: TRBJ1-2

cdr3_aa: CASSSPPYEQYF
cdr3_nt: TGTGCCAGCAGCTCCCCCCCCTACGAGCAGTACTTC
v_call: TRBV7-6
clone_size: -
d_call: -
j_call: TRBJ2-7

cdr3_aa: CAWSTRAGGQHGYTF
cdr3_nt: TGTGCCTGGAGTACCCGGGCCGGGGGCCAACATGGCTACACCTTC
v_call: TRBV30
clone_size: -
d_call: -
j_call: TRBJ1-2

cdr3_aa: CASSPTGVSYEQYF
cdr3_nt: TGTGCCAGCAGCCCCACAGGGGTCTCCTACGAGCAGTACTTC
v_call: TRBV6-6
clone_size: -
d_call: TRBD1
j_call: TRBJ2-7

cdr3_aa: CASNLGFLAGTF
cdr3_nt: TGTGCCAGCAATCTGGGTTTTTTAGCGGGGACCTTC
v_call: TRBV2
clone_size: -
d_call: -
j_call: TRBJ1-2

cdr3_aa: CASSLDTNTEAFF
cdr3_nt: TGTGCCAGCAGTCTGGACACGAACACTGAAGCTTTCTTT
v_call: TRBV28
clone_size: -
d_call: -
j_call: TRBJ1-1

cdr3_aa: CASAYVTGNRPYGYTF
cdr3_nt: TGCGCCAGCGCTTATGTAACAGGGAATCGCCCCTACGGCTACACCTTC
v_call: TRBV5-1
clone_size: -
d_call: -
j_call: TRBJ1-2

cdr3_aa: CASSSDYPYEQYF
cdr3_nt: TGCGCCAGCAGCTCAGACTACCCCTACGAGCAGTACTTC
v_call: TRBV5-1
clone_size: -
d_call: -
j_call: TRBJ2-7

cdr3_aa: CASSLLAGGFQETQYF
cdr3_nt: TGTGCCAGCTCACTACTAGCGGGAGGGTTTCAGGAGACCCAGTACTTC
v_call: TRBV18
clone_size: -
d_call: TRBD2
j_call: TRBJ2-5

cdr3_aa: CASSLQDRASLHGYTF
cdr3_nt: TGTGCCAGCAGCTTACAGGACAGGGCCTCCCTACATGGCTACACCTTC
v_call: TRBV7-8
clone_size: -
d_call: TRBD1
j_call: TRBJ1-2

cdr3_aa: CASSRPPVNTGELFF
cdr3_nt: TGTGCCAGCAGCCGGCCTCCGGTGAACACCGGGGAGCTGTTTTTT
v_call: TRBV5-5
clone_size: few
d_call: -
j_call: TRBJ2-2

cdr3_aa: CASSLGSVPPGTGQETQYF
cdr3_nt: TGTGCCAGCAGCTTAGGATCCGTACCCCCCGGGACAGGGCAAGAGACCCAGTACTTC
v_call: TRBV11-3
clone_size: -
d_call: TRBD1
j_call: TRBJ2-5

cdr3_aa: CASSLQGWERSGGYTF
cdr3_nt: TGTGCCAGCAGCTTGCAGGGGTGGGAAAGGAGTGGTGGCTACACCTTC
v_call: TRBV5-4
clone_size: -
d_call: -
j_call: TRBJ1-2

cdr3_aa: CASSLAGAGAKNIQYF
cdr3_nt: TGTGCCAGCAGCTTAGCGGGAGCGGGGGCCAAAAACATTCAGTACTTC
v_call: TRBV7-8
clone_size: -
d_call: TRBD2
j_call: TRBJ2-4

cdr3_aa: CASSLAGAQPQHF
cdr3_nt: TGTGCCAGCAGCTTAGCCGGGGCACAGCCCCAGCATTTT
v_call: TRBV7-2
clone_size: -
d_call: -
j_call: TRBJ1-5

cdr3_aa: CASSDVWDRGTNEQFF
cdr3_nt: TGTGCCAGCAGCGACGTCTGGGACAGGGGAACCAATGAGCAGTTCTTC
v_call: TRBV7-2
clone_size: -
d_call: TRBD1
j_call: TRBJ2-1

cdr3_aa: CSVRGMTGNTEAFF
cdr3_nt: TGCAGCGTCCGCGGCATGACAGGGAACACTGAAGCTTTCTTT
v_call: TRBV29-1
clone_size: -
d_call: -
j_call: TRBJ1-1

cdr3_aa: CASRGRSYYSNQPQHF
cdr3_nt: TGTGCCAGCAGGGGAAGGTCCTATTATAGCAATCAGCCCCAGCATTTT
v_call: TRBV28
clone_size: -
d_call: -
j_call: TRBJ1-5

cdr3_aa: CTTPRASGNTIYF
cdr3_nt: TGCACCACCCCTCGGGCTTCGGGAAACACCATATATTTT
v_call: TRBV1
clone_size: once
d_call: -
j_call: TRBJ1-3

cdr3_aa: CASSQGQVGTDTQYF
cdr3_nt: TGCGCCAGCAGCCAAGGACAGGTCGGCACAGATACGCAGTATTTT
v_call: TRBV4-3
clone_size: -
d_call: -
j_call: TRBJ2-3

cdr3_aa: CASSLQAVNTEAFF
cdr3_nt: TGTGCCAGCAGCTTACAGGCGGTGAACACTGAAGCTTTCTTT
v_call: TRBV7-9
clone_size: once
d_call: -
j_call: TRBJ1-1

cdr3_aa: CASSLRTGEVDGYTF
cdr3_nt: TGTGCCAGCTCCCTGCGGACAGGGGAAGTAGATGGCTACACCTTC
v_call: TRBV18
clone_size: -
d_call: TRBD1
j_call: TRBJ1-2

cdr3_aa: CASSYVASGTDTQYF
cdr3_nt: TGTGCCAGCAGCTATGTTGCGTCAGGCACAGATACGCAGTATTTT
v_call: TRBV14
clone_size: -
d_call: -
j_call: TRBJ2-3

cdr3_aa: CASRSWTINTGELFF
cdr3_nt: TGTGCCAGCAGGAGCTGGACAATTAACACCGGGGAGCTGTTTTTT
v_call: TRBV28
clone_size: -
d_call: -
j_call: TRBJ2-2